The clone carrying this TCR beta chain was detected many times. Its antigen is not identified. The data stem from a study of T cells after yellow fever vaccination. Study results and limitations: Most clones from primary vaccination resurfaced after the booster (about 96% CD4, around 91% CD8). Researchers noted that a small share of clonotypes showed up in both CD4 and CD8 compartments.

MiXCR, run by TCRdb on the 5' RACE reads, gives a single entry per CDR3 protein. The sample lists around 150,000 distinct CDR3 sequences, approximately 6.7% occurring once. This CDR3 spans 17 amino acids. Germline CDR1 is KGHSH and CDR2 is LQKENI. Deletions cut 2 bases from V and 0 bases from J, with 16 bases between. This specimen was CD4+ T cells sorted from PBMCs, taken about 5 days after the first yellow fever vaccination. The chain uses TRBV18 and TRBJ1-1; D remains unclear. The clonotype originates from a man between 18 and 29 years old who received the YFV17D yellow fever vaccine. CDR3 amino acids: CASSPIVGTKMNTEAFF. In DNA form, the CDR3 reads TGTGCCAGCTCACCAATAGTGGGAACAAAAATGAACACTGAAGCTTTCTTT.